This TCR beta chain was recorded in a study of blood T cell repertoires in COVID-19 (dated by TCRdb to 2018 to 2020). In terms of the full investigation: Collaborator samples came from the United States, Italy and Spain and covered acute and convalescent phases of COVID-19. A de-identified subject ID, COVID-19 status, age in years and sex were almost always included in the sample metadata. The repertoires were released in a freely available public database intended as a resource for research on the immune response to SARS-CoV-2. The prospective study material was composed of cDNA or gDNA derived from T cells, B-cell-depleted T cells, or PBMCs. Samples were obtained from the ongoing ImmuneRACE study (first 160 participants) and from 1,254 subjects provided by 6 global collaborators. Where HLA class I and class II types were available, the types were taken from metadata supplied by the sample provider, not from assay-based typing. Deeply sampled blood TCRbeta repertoires from subjects exposed to, actively infected with, or recovered from COVID-19 were included in the dataset.

Findings and caveats that apply to the study as a whole: Clinical and demographic metadata were provided uncurated, with the amount varying by source and participant.

Per the germline V gene, SGDLS is the CDR1 and YYNGEE is the CDR2. Relative to germline, V is missing 0 bases and J is missing 3 bases, with 6 bases of the junction outside any gene match. CDR3 length: 15 amino acids, cysteine to phenylalanine. CDR3 DNA is the only sequence kept; it has 45 bases, read in frame from the first base. The immunoSEQ Assay, a bias-controlled multiplex PCR, was used to amplify TCRbeta CDR3 regions from genomic DNA. Turning to the authors' computational methods: Nucleated cell counts per sample were estimated from amplification of reference gene primers within the assay. Sequence reads were collapsed and filtered to measure the absolute abundance of every unique TCRbeta CDR3 rearrangement. Productive Simpson clonality was computed per sample as the square root of Simpson's diversity index over productive rearrangements. TCRdb took over this immuneACCESS table, retaining in-frame rearrangements with V and J assigned. Such tables are incomplete; in checked studies, under half of the missing clones stem from an unresolved V gene, and the remainder is unexplained. V and J calls and clone size come straight from that table; D and trimming were deduced from the DNA. Here the sample has roughly 36,000 clones; roughly 84% occur a single time. Roughly 14% of the sample goes to the ten largest clones.

A word on this clone: This receptor's antigen is unknown. Per-base qualities were not stored, and no clone one base away is much larger.

Collaborating institutions collected whole blood in K2EDTA tubes following their own protocols. For TCRbeta analysis, collaborator samples were shipped as frozen whole blood, as isolated PBMCs, or as DNA extracted from either sample type. Sequencing was done on a sample of peripheral blood. This TCR came from a human donor in a cohort sampled during active COVID-19. The chain employs TRBV9 and TRBJ2-7, with 7 bases matching TRBD2. CDR3 sequence: CASSVDGGVLYEQYF. The sequenced DNA: TGTGCCAGCAGCGTAGATGGGGGGGTCCTCTACGAGCAGTACTTC.